What follows are 32 T cell receptor beta chains derived from one specimen sequenced in a study of blood T cells in healthy people across ages. Using a J-beta primer mix together with a sample-barcoded 5' primer, a second PCR was run for roughly 7 to 11 cycles. TCRdb reprocessed the 5' RACE reads via MiXCR and lists one record per CDR3 protein. The repertoire consists of roughly 680,000 distinct CDR3 sequences, with about 50% occurring once and the leading ten covering approximately 15%. Sequenced sample: blood. These receptors all stem from a woman of 80 years or more in good health.

This clonotype has more than one count but fewer than ten. The J gene is TRBJ2-7, the V gene TRBV5-1; D not certain. V lost 3 bases and J lost 5, with 12 bases in between. The CDR3 length is 13 residues. Germline CDR1 is SGHRS and CDR2 is YFSETQ. This CDR3 reads CASSWAEVNEQYF. In DNA, the CDR3 is TGCGCCAGCAGCTGGGCAGAAGTCAACGAGCAGTACTTC. Using reference TRBV5-1 and TRBJ2-7 for the parts outside the CDR3, the full variable domain is KAGVTQTPRYLIKTRGQQVTLSCSPISGHRSVSWYQQTPGQGLQFLFEYFSETQRNKGNFPGRFSGRQFSNSRSEMNVSTLELGDSALYLCASSWAEVNEQYFGPGTRLTVT.

This clonotype came up a few times. J is TRBJ2-1 and V is TRBV9; D uncertain. V lost 0 bases to trimming and J lost 4 bases, with 8 bases between them. This CDR3 has 14 residues. Germline loops: CDR1 SGDLS, CDR2 YYNGEE. In nucleotides, the CDR3 is TGTGCCAGCAGCGTAGAGGGCAGGTACAATGAGCAGTTCTTC. This sequence encodes CASSVEGRYNEQFF.

At least ten counts were recorded for this clonotype. The rearrangement joins TRBV29-1 to TRBJ2-3; 7 bases are a match to TRBD1. Germline V CDR1 and CDR2: SQVTM, ANQGSEA. Trimming at V came to 7 bases and at J to 6 bases, leaving 10 bases not matched to a gene. This CDR3 is built from 13 residues. The CDR3 coding sequence is TGCAGCGCCCAGCGCGGCAGGGGGGATACGCAGTATTTT. Encoded protein: CSAQRGRGDTQYF.

This clonotype was counted a single time. The chain uses TRBV7-2 and TRBJ2-7; D unclear. From germline, CDR1 is SGHTA and CDR2 FQGNSA. The CDR3 contains 12 residues. The ends were cut back, 5 bases at V and 4 bases at J, with 9 bases in the middle. CDR3 loop: CASSPMDYEQYF. CDR3 DNA sequence: TGTGCCAGCAGCCCGATGGATTACGAGCAGTACTTC.

Turning to this clonotype: A much larger clone lies a single base off, so this may be a read error. This chain joins TRBV2 and TRBJ2-3; D is ambiguous. The CDR3 has 14 residues. The germline V and J ends were trimmed by 4 bases and 0 bases, with 8 bases remaining between them. The germline V gene has CDR1 SNHLY and CDR2 FYNNEI. CDR3 loop: CASSVVLSTDTQYF. CDR3 bases: TGTGCCAGCAGTGTAGTACTTAGCACAGATACGCAGTATTTT.

To note about this clonotype: This sequence may be a read error, since a much larger clone differs from it by one base. The J gene is TRBJ2-7, the V gene TRBV5-1; 7 positions agree with TRBD1. The germline V gene has CDR1 SGHRS and CDR2 YFSETQ. With V trimmed by 4 bases and J by 6 bases, 13 bases remained unmatched. This CDR3 comprises 15 residues. CDR3 loop: CASSLAVGQACEQYF. In nucleotides, the CDR3 is TGCGCCAGCAGCCTCGCTGTAGGACAGGCCTGCGAGCAGTACTTC.

On this clonotype itself: A much larger clonotype is one base distant, so this may be a read error. The chain joins TRBV3-1 to TRBJ1-2, with TRBD1 matching over 9 bases. Germline V CDR1 and CDR2: LGHDT, YNNKEL (reference sequence). This CDR3 spans 16 amino acids. V trimming: 2 bases; J trimming: 7 bases; junction bases outside the gene matches: 11. CDR3 DNA sequence: TGTGCCAGCAGCCAAAGGAGGACAGGGGATGGTAGTGGCTACACCTTC. It codes for CASSQRRTGDGSGYTF.

The V and J genes are TRBV7-2 and TRBJ2-3; D ambiguous. The V gene's germline CDR1 is SGHTA and CDR2 FQGNSA. V lost 1 base and J 5 bases, leaving 13 bases between the germline ends. The CDR3 covers 15 residues. The DNA of the CDR3 is TGTGCCAGCAGCTTAGAGAGAAGTACCGGAGATACGCAGTATTTT. Residues: CASSLERSTGDTQYF.

V and J are TRBV2 and TRBJ2-2, with D perhaps being TRBD1 or TRBD2 (5 bases each). This CDR3 comprises 15 residues. CDR1 SNHLY and CDR2 FYNNEI come from the germline V gene. Trimming left V 8 bases short and J 0 bases short, with 13 bases between. CDR3 in DNA: TGTGCCAGCTGCCCTTTGGGGGCGAACACCGGGGAGCTGTTTTTT. Translation: CASCPLGANTGELFF.

This clonotype was observed once. This sequence joins TRBV18 and TRBJ2-2; tentative D call: TRBD2 (6 bases). CDR3 length: 16 amino acids. Germline V gene lookup returns CDR1 KGHSH and CDR2 LQKENI. With 3 bases removed from V and 4 bases from J, the gap between germline ends came to 15 bases. Here the CDR3 DNA reads TGTGCCAGCTCACCCGTTCGGACCGGGGGCACCGGGGAGCTGTTTTTT. Its protein is CASSPVRTGGTGELFF.

This clonotype was observed a single time. The J gene is TRBJ1-2, the V gene TRBV3-1; D unresolved. This CDR3 is built from 14 residues. In germline, CDR1 is LGHDT, CDR2 YNNKEL (reference sequence). V lost 1 base and J 4 bases, leaving 10 bases between the germline ends. The DNA of the CDR3 is TGTGCCAGCAGCCAAGTAACCTACGTCTATGGCTACACCTTC. Amino acid sequence: CASSQVTYVYGYTF.

There are many counts of this clonotype. V gene TRBV7-9 combines with J gene TRBJ2-3; TRBD1 matches 9 bases. V lost 4 bases to trimming and J lost 6 bases; unmatched junction nucleotides: 8. The CDR3 contains 15 residues. The germline gives CDR1 SEHNR, CDR2 FQNEAQ (reference sequence). CDR3 residues: CASSSGQGIFDTQYF. The DNA of the CDR3 is TGTGCCAGCAGCTCCGGACAGGGGATTTTCGATACGCAGTATTTT.

Concerning this clonotype itself: A much larger clone sits a single nucleotide away, making a read error possible. The J gene is TRBJ2-1, the V gene TRBV29-1, with D uncertain. The J call may be mistaken, given a closer DNA end match to TRBJ2-7. This CDR3 spans 14 amino acids. Germline CDR1 is SQVTM and CDR2 is ANQGSEA. The CDR3 coding sequence is TGCAGCGTTGAAGGCTTGAGCTCCTACAATGAGCAGTACTTC. Encoded protein: CSVEGLSSYNEQYF.

This chain connects TRBV5-1 to TRBJ2-7; the match to TRBD1 covers 9 bases. The CDR3 is made up of 18 amino acids. Trimming took 1 base from V and 3 from J; bases not matched to a gene: 14. Germline CDR1 is SGHRS and CDR2 is YFSETQ. CDR3 region: CASSLRSNRGLLVYEQYF. In nucleotides, the CDR3 is TGCGCCAGCAGCTTGCGGTCGAACAGGGGGCTCTTAGTCTACGAGCAGTACTTC.

V and J are TRBV5-1 and TRBJ2-3; TRBD2 matches 9 bases. This CDR3 is 15 amino acids long. The V and J ends lost 3 bases and 0 bases, in that order; junction bases with no gene match: 2. CDR1 is SGHRS and CDR2 is YFSETQ in the germline V gene. The CDR3 DNA sequence: TGCGCCAGCAGCTCTCTAGCGGGGAGCACAGATACGCAGTATTTT. Amino acids: CASSSLAGSTDTQYF.

This clonotype was counted many times. One end of the junction is discordant with germline, which a read error may explain. The chain has TRBV12-3 or TRBV12-4 and TRBJ2-5; D tentatively fits TRBD1 or TRBD2 (5 bases each). The CDR3 has 13 residues. CDR3 coding DNA: TGCGCCAGCAGCTTGGGACACCAAGAGACCCAGTACTTC. This translates into CASSLGHQETQYF.

This clonotype was recorded at least ten times. The V and J genes are TRBV18 and TRBJ2-3; 8 bases map to TRBD2. The germline CDR1 and CDR2 sequences are KGHSH and LQKENI. This CDR3 region has 15 residues. Trimming cost V 3 bases and J 2 bases; bases outside gene matches: 4. CDR3 residues: CASSPSGGTTDTQYF. The DNA for the CDR3 is TGTGCCAGCTCACCCTCGGGGGGGACCACAGATACGCAGTATTTT.

This clonotype occurred many times. The chain couples TRBV28 to TRBJ2-4, with a tentative D call TRBD1 (6 bases). Germline CDR1 MDHEN, CDR2 SYDVKM. The CDR3 consists of 16 residues. V was clipped by 2 bases and J by 0 bases, with 11 bases between them. The CDR3 sequence: CASSLPEQGAKNIQYF. The DNA for the CDR3 is TGTGCCAGCAGTTTACCCGAACAGGGAGCCAAAAACATTCAGTACTTC.

This chain links TRBV27 with TRBJ1-5; D is unclear. The CDR3 is 15 amino acids. Trimming stripped 1 base from V and 6 bases from J, with 13 bases between. CDR1 and CDR2 from the germline V gene are MNHEY and SMNVEV (reference sequence). The CDR3 protein is CASSLFGRWGQPQHF. CDR3 in DNA: TGTGCCAGCAGTTTATTCGGGCGTTGGGGTCAGCCCCAGCATTTT.

This clonotype was recorded many times. The chain combines TRBV12-3 or TRBV12-4 with TRBJ2-1, with D possibly TRBD1 on 6 matching bases. The germline V and J ends were trimmed by 5 bases and 2 bases, with 10 bases remaining between them. The CDR3 consists of 14 residues. CDR3 loop: CASSLGHPYNEQFF. CDR3 coding DNA: TGTGCCAGCAGTCTGGGACACCCCTACAATGAGCAGTTCTTC.

This clonotype was counted many times. This chain uses TRBV24-1 with TRBJ2-5; D not certain. This CDR3 spans 13 amino acids. Germline values: CDR1 KGHDR, CDR2 SFDVKD. Trimming stripped 3 bases from V and 1 base from J, with 5 bases between. CDR3 DNA: TGTGCCACCAGTGATGGTAGCCAAGAGACCCAGTACTTC. It codes for CATSDGSQETQYF.

The chain employs TRBV6-1 and TRBJ1-1; D not certain. V was pared by 6 bases and J by 1 base, with 6 bases between. The CDR3 is 12 amino acids. Germline lookup yields CDR1 MNHNS and CDR2 SASEGT. CDR3 DNA sequence: TGTGCCAGCAGAGATGGGAACACTGAAGCTTTCTTT. It encodes CASRDGNTEAFF.

The V call is TRBV5-1, the J call TRBJ2-3; tentative D call: TRBD2 (6 bases). The CDR3 spans 14 residues. Germline V CDR1 and CDR2: SGHRS, YFSETQ. The germline V and J ends were trimmed by 0 bases and 11 bases, with 16 bases remaining between them. The CDR3: CASSLGLAQEGQYF. For the CDR3, the DNA is TGCGCCAGCAGCTTGGGTCTGGCTCAGGAGGGGCAGTATTTT.

The sample holds a few counts of this clonotype. The V gene is TRBV4-3, the J gene TRBJ2-1; 8 bases line up with TRBD2. Germline assignment: CDR1 LGHNA and CDR2 YSLEER. The CDR3 is 15 amino acids. Trimming cost V 0 bases and J 4 bases; bases outside gene matches: 2. In nucleotides, the CDR3 is TGCGCCAGCAGCCAAGAGGGACTAGATTACAATGAGCAGTTCTTC. Encoded protein: CASSQEGLDYNEQFF.

V usage is TRBV29-1 and J usage is TRBJ1-1; TRBD1 might be the D (5 bases). The CDR3 totals 15 residues. The V end was cut by 7 bases, the J end by 0 bases, with 18 bases between. CDR1 SQVTM and CDR2 ANQGSEA come from the germline V gene. CDR3: CSALLQGPVNTEAFF. DNA of the CDR3: TGCAGCGCCCTCCTCCAGGGTCCCGTGAACACTGAAGCTTTCTTT.

The chain carries TRBV7-2 and TRBJ2-3; D assignment may be TRBD1 or TRBD2 (7 bases each). The CDR3 length is 13 residues. Germline V gene sequence: CDR1 SGHTA, CDR2 FQGNSA. V dropped 5 bases and J dropped 6 bases, with 12 bases sitting between them. CDR3 DNA: TGTGCCAGCAGCCCCCAGGGGGGGGATACGCAGTATTTT. Residues: CASSPQGGDTQYF. Full variable domain (missing parts from reference TRBV7-2 and TRBJ2-3): GAGVSQSPSNKVTEKGKDVELRCDPISGHTALYWYRQSLGQGLEFLIYFQGNSAPDKSGLPSDRFSAERTGGSVSTLTIQRTQQEDSAVYLCASSPQGGDTQYFGPGTRLTVL.

The genes are TRBV20-1 and TRBJ2-2; TRBD2 matches 10 bases. CDR1 DFQATT and CDR2 SNEGSKA come from the germline V gene (reference sequence). This CDR3 is built from 15 residues. With 3 bases clipped from V and 5 bases from J, the junction kept 6 bases outside the gene matches. CDR3 loop: CSASNLAGETGELFF. The CDR3 nucleotides read TGCAGTGCTAGTAATCTAGCGGGGGAAACCGGGGAGCTGTTTTTT.

This clonotype came up many times. The chain joins TRBV5-1 to TRBJ2-3, with D tentatively TRBD2 (6 bases). V was shortened by 3 bases and J by 1 base, with 9 bases between the two germline ends. The CDR3 spans 14 residues. Germline assignment: CDR1 SGHRS and CDR2 YFSETQ. CDR3 nucleotides: TGCGCCAGCAGCTCGTTAGCGGGCACAGATACGCAGTATTTT. It yields the protein CASSSLAGTDTQYF.

This clonotype was detected many times. The chain has TRBV4-2 and TRBJ2-3, with 9 nucleotides matching TRBD2. CDR1 and CDR2 (germline): LGHNA, YNFKEQ. The CDR3 contains 15 residues. V shed 2 bases and J 4 bases; nucleotides not matched to a gene: 4. CDR3 region: CASSQKAGGPDTQYF. CDR3 bases: TGTGCCAGCAGCCAAAAAGCGGGAGGCCCAGATACGCAGTATTTT.

The gene calls are TRBV29-1 and TRBJ2-1; TRBD1 matches at 8 bases. The junction had 5 bases not matched to a gene; V was cut back by 4 bases and J by 0 bases. Germline values: CDR1 SQVTM, CDR2 ANQGSEA. This CDR3 comprises 15 residues. CDR3 loop: CSVGSGTGSYNEQFF. The CDR3 region has the DNA TGCAGCGTTGGATCCGGGACAGGCTCCTACAATGAGCAGTTCTTC.

This clonotype was seen a handful of times. The CDR3 sequence: CASSLTPGREKLFF. As DNA, the CDR3 is TGTGCCAGCAGTTTGACGCCGGGGAGAGAAAAACTGTTTTTT. This chain uses TRBV12-3 or TRBV12-4 with TRBJ1-4; D is uncertain. The CDR3 length is 14 residues. With 3 bases removed from V and 8 bases from J, the gap between germline ends came to 13 bases.

Worth noting for this clonotype: Relative to the germline gene, one junction end is altered; a read error may explain this. V and J are TRBV15 and TRBJ2-2, with D tentatively TRBD1 (7 bases). Germline V gene lookup returns CDR1 LNHNV and CDR2 YYDKDF (reference sequence). The CDR3 spans 16 residues. The CDR3, as DNA: TGTGTCACCAGCAGAGATCAGGGGGGATACACCGGGGAGCTGTTTTTT. Protein product: CVTSRDQGGYTGELFF.